The 11 T cell receptor beta chains given below trace back to one sample, sequenced in a study of shared clonotypes between healthy human individuals. The table came from immunoSEQ multiplex PCR; TCRdb's copy has only in-frame clones and leaves some out. This sample yields millions of clones, of which over 85% are seen a single time; 0.39% belongs to the top ten. The sequenced material came from naive CD4+ T cells from PBMCs. Specified subset: CD45RA+ positively selected. Every receptor here comes from a man aged 18-30 years in good health. Some clones in this sample may be carry-over from other donors' samples.

The chain carries TRBV5-1 and TRBJ2-7; 10 nucleotides align to TRBD1. This CDR3 comprises 14 residues. Germline trimming cut 3 bases from V and 3 bases from J; bases unmatched to any gene: 3. Germline CDR1 is SGHRS and CDR2 is YFSETQ. CDR3 amino acids: CASSWGQGNYEQYF. The DNA of the CDR3 is TGCGCCAGCAGCTGGGGACAGGGGAACTACGAGCAGTACTTC.

This chain uses TRBV4-1 with TRBJ1-5; 7 positions agree with TRBD1. Per the germline V gene, CDR1 is MGHRA and CDR2 is YSYEKL. There are 16 residues in the CDR3. Unmatched junction bases numbered 10, after V lost 3 bases and J lost 5 bases. CDR3 sequence: CASSQWGGGPDQPQHF. CDR3 nucleotide sequence: TGCGCCAGCAGCCAGTGGGGAGGGGGCCCGGATCAGCCCCAGCATTTT.

V usage is TRBV7-2 and J usage is TRBJ1-2; D remains unclear. Germline loops: CDR1 SGHTA, CDR2 FQGNSA. V was cut by 0 bases and J by 8 bases, with 13 bases left in between. The CDR3 is made up of 14 amino acids. The CDR3 DNA sequence: TGTGCCAGCAGCTTAGCGCTGAGGATAGGCGGCTACACCTTC. Translation gives CASSLALRIGGYTF.

The CDR3 nucleotides are TGTGCTGGGGCTAGCGGCAGCACAGATACGCAGTATTTT. It translates to CAGASGSTDTQYF. The V call is TRBV7-2, the J call TRBJ2-3; 7 bases are a match to TRBD2. CDR1 is SGHTA and CDR2 is FQGNSA in the germline V gene. This CDR3 region has 13 residues. The full variable domain, with the rest looked up from reference TRBV7-2 and TRBJ2-3, is GAGVSQSPSNKVTEKGKDVELRCDPISGHTALYWYRQSLGQGLEFLIYFQGNSAPDKSGLPSDRFSAERTGGSVSTLTIQRTQQEDSAVYLCAGASGSTDTQYFGPGTRLTVL.

The J gene is TRBJ2-3, the V gene TRBV7-2; D gene ambiguous. CDR3 size: 14 residues. Per germline, CDR1 SGHTA and CDR2 FQGNSA. Deletions cut 1 base from V and 3 bases from J, with 8 bases between. The CDR3 DNA sequence: TGTGCCAGCAGCTTAGGGCGTCGGACAGATACGCAGTATTTT. Translated: CASSLGRRTDTQYF.

The V call is TRBV4-1, the J call TRBJ2-7; perhaps D is TRBD1 or TRBD2 (5 bases each). Germline CDR1 MGHRA, CDR2 YSYEKL. V was cut by 4 bases and J by 2 bases, with 15 bases left in between. The CDR3 runs to 15 residues. Written as DNA, the CDR3 is TGCGCCAGCAGCCGCCAAGGGACGGATACCTACGAGCAGTACTTC. Encoded protein: CASSRQGTDTYEQYF.

About this clone: In the same sample, other DNA sequences code for this CDR3. The rearrangement links TRBV5-1 to TRBJ2-3, with D hard to call. The CDR3 is made up of 15 amino acids. The germline gives CDR1 SGHRS, CDR2 YFSETQ. V was shortened by 0 bases and J by 0 bases, with 8 bases between the two germline ends. The CDR3: CASSLVAPSTDTQYF. CDR3 bases: TGCGCCAGCAGCTTGGTCGCGCCTAGCACAGATACGCAGTATTTT.

The gene calls are TRBV7-7 and TRBJ2-2; D might be TRBD1 or TRBD2, each matching 5 bases. There are 14 residues in the CDR3. V shed 10 bases and J shed 2 bases, with 14 bases lying between them. The germline V gene encodes CDR1 SSHAT and CDR2 FNYEAQ (reference sequence). CDR3 bases: TGTGCCATCCCAAGGGGAGCAAACACCGGGGAGCTGTTTTTT. Its translation: CAIPRGANTGELFF.

V and J are TRBV19 and TRBJ2-3; 9 nucleotides match TRBD2. Germline CDR1 is LNHDA and CDR2 is SQIVND (reference sequence). There are 14 residues in the CDR3. The trim removed 4 bases at V and 4 bases at J, leaving 3 bases unmatched. CDR3 amino acids: CASSRAGGADTQYF. In nucleotides, the CDR3 is TGTGCCAGTAGTAGGGCGGGAGGGGCAGATACGCAGTATTTT.

The rearrangement joins TRBV4-3 to TRBJ2-7, with TRBD2 matching over 9 bases. This CDR3 has 16 residues. In germline, CDR1 is LGHNA, CDR2 YSLEER. V trimming: 4 bases; J trimming: 6 bases; junction bases outside the gene matches: 13. CDR3 amino acids: CASSPILTPSGTEQYF. CDR3 DNA sequence: TGCGCCAGCAGCCCAATCCTAACGCCTAGCGGGACCGAGCAGTACTTC.

The table lists this clone with a count of one. This chain uses TRBV7-9 with TRBJ2-5; D is possibly TRBD1 or TRBD2 (5 bases each). The CDR3 is 15 amino acids. V lost 6 bases and J 2 bases, leaving 16 bases between the germline ends. Germline lookup yields CDR1 SEHNR and CDR2 FQNEAQ (reference sequence). The CDR3 DNA sequence: TGTGCCAGCAGATGGCCTCCGGGGCGTCAAGAGACCCAGTACTTC. It specifies CASRWPPGRQETQYF.